The 21 T cell receptor beta chains presented below share a single source sample, sequenced in a study of T cell changes during pregnancy in multiple sclerosis. TCRdb keeps only in-frame clones here, not all; method: immunoSEQ multiplex PCR. The table records tens of thousands of clones, more than 75% of them present only once. The sequences come from CD8+ T cells from peripheral blood mononuclear cells, collected after pregnancy. These receptors were taken from a female donor in good health, enrolled as a control in a pregnancy study.

This chain links TRBV27 with TRBJ1-1; TRBD1 matches 7 bases. J gave up 3 bases and V 2 bases, and 6 bases lay outside the gene matches. This CDR3 has 15 amino acids. CDR1 is MNHEY and CDR2 is SMNVEV in the germline V gene (reference sequence). CDR3 in DNA: TGTGCCAGCAGTTTAATCAGGACAGGATACACTGAAGCTTTCTTT. This gives the protein CASSLIRTGYTEAFF.

The V call is TRBV10-3, the J call TRBJ2-3; maybe TRBD2 (6 bases). CDR1 and CDR2 (germline): ENHRY, SYGVKD. The ends were cut back, 2 bases at V and 4 bases at J, with 10 bases in the middle. The CDR3 loop spans 14 amino acids. The CDR3 nucleotides read TGTGCCATCAGTGAGGGGGAGGCGCCAGATACGCAGTATTTT. The encoded protein is CAISEGEAPDTQYF.

The CDR3: CASSFPGQALQETQYF. In nucleotides, the CDR3 is TGTGCCAGCAGCTTCCCGGGACAGGCTTTGCAAGAGACCCAGTACTTC. The genes are TRBV7-2 and TRBJ2-5, with 8 bases that match TRBD1. The germline V gene has CDR1 SGHTA and CDR2 FQGNSA. V shed 3 bases, J shed 2 bases, and the junction held 8 bases outside the gene matches. This CDR3 comprises 16 residues.

The chain carries TRBV29-1 and TRBJ2-1, with D perhaps TRBD2 (5 bases). The CDR3 covers 15 residues. Germline-derived CDR1 and CDR2 are SQVTM and ANQGSEA. V lost 3 bases to trimming and J lost 1 base, with 13 bases between them. CDR3 region: CSVDEVGRSYNEQFF. CDR3 DNA: TGCAGCGTTGATGAAGTAGGGAGATCCTACAATGAGCAGTTCTTC.

V usage is TRBV27 and J usage is TRBJ2-1; 9 bases align to TRBD1. This CDR3 has 14 residues. V gave up 0 bases and J gave up 10 bases; unmatched junction bases: 4. Germline V lookup: CDR1 MNHEY, CDR2 SMNVEV (reference sequence). The CDR3 bases are TGTGCCAGCAGTTTATCTGGGACAGGGCTAGAGCAGTTCTTC. Translation gives CASSLSGTGLEQFF.

The chain uses TRBV29-1 and TRBJ2-1; TRBD2 matches 10 bases. After removal of 4 bases from V and 0 bases from J, the junction contained 3 bases not matched to a gene. Germline CDR1 and CDR2: SQVTM and ANQGSEA. The CDR3 is made up of 15 amino acids. Written as DNA, the CDR3 is TGCAGCGTTGGCAGCGGGGGGGTCTCCTACAATGAGCAGTTCTTC. Translating it yields CSVGSGGVSYNEQFF.

The chain uses TRBV7-8 and TRBJ1-2; D remains unclear. The CDR3 is 15 residues long. Germline V gene sequence: CDR1 SGHVS, CDR2 FQNEAQ. V dropped 6 bases and J dropped 3 bases, with 17 bases sitting between them. The CDR3 bases are TGTGCCAGCAGTAAAGAATTGGCAGGCGACTATGGCTACACCTTC. It is translated as CASSKELAGDYGYTF. The full variable domain, rest sourced from reference TRBV7-8 and TRBJ1-2, is GAGVSQSPRYKVAKRGQDVALRCDPISGHVSLFWYQQALGQGPEFLTYFQNEAQLDKSGLPSDRFFAERPEGSVSTLKIQRTQQEDSAVYLCASSKELAGDYGYTFGSGTRLTVV.

The CDR3 loop reads CASSLARAEQYF. The CDR3 nucleotides are TGTGCCAGCAGCTTGGCCAGGGCAGAGCAGTACTTC. The chain employs TRBV5-6 and TRBJ2-7; TRBD1 might be the D (5 bases). The germline CDR1 and CDR2 sequences are SGHDT and YYEEEE. The CDR3 spans 12 residues. The V gene lost 0 bases and the J gene lost 7 bases, with 8 bases spanning the gap. Based on the CDR3 plus reference TRBV5-6 and TRBJ2-7, the full variable domain is DAGVTQSPTHLIKTRGQQVTLRCSPKSGHDTVSWYQQALGQGPQFIFQYYEEEERQRGNFPDRFSGHQFPNYSSELNVNALLLGDSALYLCASSLARAEQYFGPGTRLTVT.

This clone appeared once. V usage is TRBV7-9 and J usage is TRBJ2-7, with 9 bases fitting TRBD1. The CDR3 consists of 12 residues. The germline V gene encodes CDR1 SEHNR and CDR2 FQNEAQ (reference sequence). V shed 1 base and J 11 bases; nucleotides not matched to a gene: 3. In DNA, the CDR3 is TGTGCCAGCAGCTTAGGGACAGGGGAGGAGTACTTC. It translates to CASSLGTGEEYF.

V gene TRBV14 combines with J gene TRBJ2-1, with D maybe TRBD1 (5 bases). Germline-derived CDR1 and CDR2 are SGHDN and FVKESK. Trimming took 1 base from V and 5 from J, leaving 15 bases between them. This CDR3 is 16 amino acids long. CDR3 in amino acids: CASSQVRVPRNNEQFF. The CDR3 bases are TGTGCCAGCAGCCAAGTCAGGGTTCCTAGGAACAATGAGCAGTTCTTC.

The chain combines TRBV6-1 with TRBJ1-4; 8 nucleotides match TRBD1. Germline CDR1 reads MNHNS; CDR2 reads SASEGT. The CDR3 extends over 14 amino acids. Trimming cost V 8 bases and J 3 bases; bases outside gene matches: 5. The CDR3 sequence is CASGWGQANEKLFF. DNA for the CDR3: TGTGCCAGCGGGTGGGGACAGGCTAATGAAAAACTGTTTTTT.

This sequence joins TRBV13 and TRBJ1-6, with D hard to call. The V gene's germline CDR1 is PRHDT and CDR2 FYEKMQ (reference sequence). The CDR3 runs to 13 residues. The germline V and J ends were trimmed by 8 bases and 8 bases, with 13 bases remaining between them. The CDR3 region is CASGDVADSPLHF. For the CDR3, the DNA is TGTGCCAGCGGCGATGTAGCCGATTCACCCCTCCACTTT.

This chain uses TRBV11-2 with TRBJ2-1, with 7 positions matching TRBD2. After removal of 0 bases from V and 2 bases from J, the junction contained 13 bases not matched to a gene. The CDR3 spans 19 residues. Germline V lookup: CDR1 SGHAT, CDR2 FQNNGV. The CDR3 loop reads CASSLDSWVEAGAYNEQFF. The CDR3, as DNA: TGTGCCAGCAGCTTAGATTCCTGGGTGGAGGCGGGGGCCTACAATGAGCAGTTCTTC.

This chain connects TRBV5-1 to TRBJ2-2, with TRBD1 matching 7 bases. J was trimmed by 1 base and V by 5 bases; bases with no gene match: 2. The CDR3 is 14 residues long. Germline loops: CDR1 SGHRS, CDR2 YFSETQ. In DNA form, the CDR3 reads TGCGCCAGCAGAGGGGGCATGAACACCGGGGAGCTGTTTTTT. Translated: CASRGGMNTGELFF.

The chain couples TRBV4-3 to TRBJ1-4, with D unclear. Germline CDR1 and CDR2: LGHNA and YSLEER. This CDR3 is 17 amino acids long. V lost 3 bases to trimming and J lost 5 bases, with 19 bases between them. In DNA, the CDR3 is TGCGCCAGCAGCCAGACTTTCGCGGGCAAGGGCAATGAAAAACTGTTTTTT. Translation: CASSQTFAGKGNEKLFF.

The rearrangement links TRBV25-1 to TRBJ2-7; 11 bases are a match to TRBD1. J was trimmed by 3 bases and V by 8 bases; bases with no gene match: 3. Germline V gene lookup returns CDR1 MGHDK and CDR2 SYGVNS. CDR3 length: 13 amino acids. CDR3 DNA: TGTGCCAGCGGGGACAGGGGGAGCTACGAGCAGTACTTC. This encodes CASGDRGSYEQYF.

This chain connects TRBV4-1 to TRBJ2-7, with a weak D call TRBD1 (6 bases). The CDR3 length is 13 residues. Germline lookup yields CDR1 MGHRA and CDR2 YSYEKL. V was trimmed by 1 base and J by 6 bases, leaving 10 bases between them. CDR3 sequence: CASSQAGQREQYF. The CDR3 bases are TGCGCCAGCAGCCAAGCGGGACAACGCGAGCAGTACTTC.

This clone was counted once. This chain connects TRBV9 to TRBJ2-2; D is unresolved. This CDR3 comprises 12 residues. From germline, CDR1 is SGDLS and CDR2 YYNGEE. V was pared by 0 bases and J by 7 bases, with 4 bases between. The CDR3, as DNA: TGTGCCAGCAGCGTAGGCGGCGGGGAGCTGTTTTTT. Translation gives CASSVGGGELFF.

The chain joins TRBV4-2 to TRBJ1-6; D ambiguous. The CDR3 loop spans 15 amino acids. V was shortened by 0 bases and J by 10 bases, with 13 bases between the two germline ends. Germline lookup yields CDR1 LGHNA and CDR2 YNFKEQ. The CDR3: CASSQEGVIVSPLHF. The CDR3 bases are TGTGCCAGCAGCCAAGAAGGAGTTATTGTGTCACCCCTCCACTTT.

The chain couples TRBV28 to TRBJ1-4, with D maybe TRBD1 (5 bases). Trimming pared 2 bases from V and 5 bases from J, leaving 9 bases between. Germline V gene data show CDR1 as MDHEN and CDR2 as SYDVKM. The CDR3 runs to 14 residues. The chain's CDR3 is CASSLQQDNEKLFF. As DNA, the CDR3 is TGTGCCAGCAGTTTACAACAGGACAATGAAAAACTGTTTTTT.

V gene TRBV5-6 combines with J gene TRBJ2-2; TRBD2 aligns across 8 bases. The CDR3 length is 17 residues. V lost 0 bases, J lost 1 base, and 5 bases stayed unmatched. Looked up from germline, CDR1 is SGHDT and CDR2 is YYEEEE. DNA of the CDR3: TGTGCCAGCAGCTTGGTGGCGGGACTAGGGAACACCGGGGAGCTGTTTTTT. Encoded protein: CASSLVAGLGNTGELFF.